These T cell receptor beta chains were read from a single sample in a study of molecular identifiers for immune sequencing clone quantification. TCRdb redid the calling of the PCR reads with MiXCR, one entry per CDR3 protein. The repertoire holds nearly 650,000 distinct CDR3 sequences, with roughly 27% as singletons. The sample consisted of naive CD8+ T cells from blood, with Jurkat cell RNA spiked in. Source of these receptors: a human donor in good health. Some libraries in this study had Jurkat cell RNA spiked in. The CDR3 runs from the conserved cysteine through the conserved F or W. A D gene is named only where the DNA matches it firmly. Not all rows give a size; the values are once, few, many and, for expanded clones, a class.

CASNEPGPNLSGANVLTF	TGTGCCAGCAATGAACCCGGGCCAAACCTCTCTGGGGCCAACGTCCTGACTTTC	.	many	TRBV6-2/TRBV6-3	TRBJ2-6
CASSINSLPHEQYF	TGTGCCAGTAGTATAAACAGCCTGCCCCACGAGCAGTACTTC	.	few	TRBV19	TRBJ2-7
CASSYWDSGFPQETQYF	TGTGCCAGCAGTTACTGGGATAGCGGGTTCCCGCAAGAGACCCAGTACTTC	TRBD2	few	TRBV6-2/TRBV6-3	TRBJ2-5
CASSLVLGAADIQYF	TGTGCCAGCAGCTTAGTTCTGGGGGCGGCGGACATTCAGTACTTC	.	many	TRBV7-9	TRBJ2-4
CASSFNTGTDHNYGYTF	TGCGCCAGCAGCTTTAACACCGGGACAGATCATAACTATGGCTACACCTTC	TRBD1	few	TRBV5-1	TRBJ1-2
CSARARYGELFF	TGCAGTGCTAGAGCAAGATACGGGGAGCTGTTTTTT	.	many	TRBV20-1	TRBJ2-2
CASSQVDPGILPYGQYF	TGTGCCAGCAGCCAAGTGGACCCGGGAATTCTCCCCTACGGGCAGTACTTC	.	.	TRBV4-2	TRBJ2-7
CSARDQGGYTEAFF	TGCAGTGCTAGAGATCAGGGGGGGTACACTGAAGCTTTCTTT	TRBD1	.	TRBV20-1	TRBJ1-1
CATSVGGEETQYF	TGTGCCACCAGTGTTGGGGGCGAAGAGACCCAGTACTTC	.	.	TRBV24-1	TRBJ2-5
CASRIGQGQPLPQYF	TGTGCCAGCCGAATTGGTCAGGGCCAGCCCCTACCGCAGTATTTT	.	.	TRBV12-3/TRBV12-4	TRBJ2-3
CAGSVGGILDTQYF	TGTGCCGGGTCAGTTGGGGGTATTTTAGATACGCAGTATTTT	.	.	TRBV2	TRBJ2-3
CASSLLGLAGALSTDTQYF	TGTGCCAGCAGCTTGCTGGGACTAGCGGGGGCCCTGAGCACAGATACGCAGTATTTT	TRBD2	.	TRBV11-2	TRBJ2-3
CSVGGADGYTF	TGCAGCGTTGGTGGCGCCGATGGCTACACCTTC	.	few	TRBV29-1	TRBJ1-2
CASSGSGPTTPTNEKLFF	TGTGCCAGCAGTGGCTCGGGACCGACGACTCCAACTAATGAAAAACTGTTTTTT	.	.	TRBV2	TRBJ1-4
CASSLEDRGPMLSYNEQFF	TGTGCCAGCAGCTTAGAGGACAGGGGGCCTATGTTGTCCTACAATGAGCAGTTCTTC	TRBD1	few	TRBV11-2	TRBJ2-1
CASSQSIYRDGYTF	TGTGCCAGCAGCCAATCGATTTATAGGGACGGCTACACCTTC	.	.	TRBV16	TRBJ1-2
CASTRVGALLETQYF	TGTGCCAGCACCCGGGTGGGGGCATTGTTAGAGACCCAGTACTTC	.	few	TRBV5-6	TRBJ2-5